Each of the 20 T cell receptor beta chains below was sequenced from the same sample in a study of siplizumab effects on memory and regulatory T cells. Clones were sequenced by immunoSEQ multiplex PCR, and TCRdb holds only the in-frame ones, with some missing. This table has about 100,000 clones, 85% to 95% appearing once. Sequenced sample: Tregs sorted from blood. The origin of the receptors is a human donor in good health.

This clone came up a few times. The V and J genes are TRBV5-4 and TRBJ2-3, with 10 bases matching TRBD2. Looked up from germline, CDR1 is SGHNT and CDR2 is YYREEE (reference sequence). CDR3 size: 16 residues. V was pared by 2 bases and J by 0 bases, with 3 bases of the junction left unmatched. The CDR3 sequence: CASSLGTSASTDTQYF. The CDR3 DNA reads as TGTGCCAGCAGCTTAGGGACTAGCGCTAGCACAGATACGCAGTATTTT.

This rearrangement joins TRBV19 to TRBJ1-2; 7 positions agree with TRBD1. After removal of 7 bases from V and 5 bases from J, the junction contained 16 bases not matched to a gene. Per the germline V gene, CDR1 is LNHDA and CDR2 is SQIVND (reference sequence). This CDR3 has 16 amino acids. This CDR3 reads CASTIGQVRSQYGYTF. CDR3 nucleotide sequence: TGTGCCAGTACCATCGGACAGGTTCGCTCCCAATATGGCTACACCTTC.

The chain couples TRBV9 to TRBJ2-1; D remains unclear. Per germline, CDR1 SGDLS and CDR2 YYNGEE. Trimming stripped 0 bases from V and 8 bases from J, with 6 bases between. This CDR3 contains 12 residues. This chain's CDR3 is CASSVGLDEQFF. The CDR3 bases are TGTGCCAGCAGCGTAGGTTTGGATGAGCAGTTCTTC. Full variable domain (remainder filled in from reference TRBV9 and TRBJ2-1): DSGVTQTPKHLITATGQRVTLRCSPRSGDLSVYWYQQSLDQGLQFLIQYYNGEERAKGNILERFSAQQFPDLHSELNLSSLELGDSALYFCASSVGLDEQFFGPGTRLTVL.

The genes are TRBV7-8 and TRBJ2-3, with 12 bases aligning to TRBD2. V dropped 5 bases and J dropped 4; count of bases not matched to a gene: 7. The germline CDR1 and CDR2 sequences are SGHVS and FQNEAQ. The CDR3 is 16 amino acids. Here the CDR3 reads CASSPKTSGSSDTQYF. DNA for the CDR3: TGTGCCAGCAGCCCAAAGACTAGCGGGAGTTCAGATACGCAGTATTTT.

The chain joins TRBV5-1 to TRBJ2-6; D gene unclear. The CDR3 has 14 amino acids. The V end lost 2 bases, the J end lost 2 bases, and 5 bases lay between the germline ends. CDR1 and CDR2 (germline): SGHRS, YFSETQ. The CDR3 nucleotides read TGCGCCAGCAGCTTTAAGGCTGGGGCCAACGTCCTGACTTTC. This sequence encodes CASSFKAGANVLTF.

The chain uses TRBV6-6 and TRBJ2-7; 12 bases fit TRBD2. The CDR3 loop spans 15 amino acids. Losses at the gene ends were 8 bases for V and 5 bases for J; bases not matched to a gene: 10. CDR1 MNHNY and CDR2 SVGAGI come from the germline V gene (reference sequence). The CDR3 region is CASYGLAGNFHEQYF. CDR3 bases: TGTGCCAGCTATGGACTAGCGGGAAATTTCCACGAGCAGTACTTC.

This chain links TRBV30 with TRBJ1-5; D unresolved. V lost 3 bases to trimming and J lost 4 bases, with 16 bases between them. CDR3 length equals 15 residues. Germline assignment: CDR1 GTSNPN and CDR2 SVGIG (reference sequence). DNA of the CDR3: TGTGCCTGGAGCGGGGAGCTGGCAGCTAATCAGCCCCAGCATTTT. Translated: CAWSGELAANQPQHF.

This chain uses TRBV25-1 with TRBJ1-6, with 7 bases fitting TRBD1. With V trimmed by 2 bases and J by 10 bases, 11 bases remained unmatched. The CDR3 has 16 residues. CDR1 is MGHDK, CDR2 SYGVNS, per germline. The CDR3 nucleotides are TGTGCCAGCAGTGAAAGAGGGGGCGCGCGGTACTCACCCCTCCACTTT. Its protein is CASSERGGARYSPLHF.

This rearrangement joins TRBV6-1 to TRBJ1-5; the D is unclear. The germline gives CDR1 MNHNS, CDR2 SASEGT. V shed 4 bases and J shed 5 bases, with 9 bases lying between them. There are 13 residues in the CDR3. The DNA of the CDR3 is TGTGCCAGCAGTGTTGGACCGTATCAGCCCCAGCATTTT. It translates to CASSVGPYQPQHF.

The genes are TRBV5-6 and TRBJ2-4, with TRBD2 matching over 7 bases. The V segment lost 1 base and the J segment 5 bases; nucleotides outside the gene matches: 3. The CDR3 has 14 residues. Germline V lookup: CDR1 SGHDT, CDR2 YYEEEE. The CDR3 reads CASSLRGRENIQYF. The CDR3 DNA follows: TGTGCCAGCAGCTTGAGAGGGAGGGAAAACATTCAGTACTTC. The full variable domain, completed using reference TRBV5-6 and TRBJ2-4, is DAGVTQSPTHLIKTRGQQVTLRCSPKSGHDTVSWYQQALGQGPQFIFQYYEEEERQRGNFPDRFSGHQFPNYSSELNVNALLLGDSALYLCASSLRGRENIQYFGAGTRLSVL.

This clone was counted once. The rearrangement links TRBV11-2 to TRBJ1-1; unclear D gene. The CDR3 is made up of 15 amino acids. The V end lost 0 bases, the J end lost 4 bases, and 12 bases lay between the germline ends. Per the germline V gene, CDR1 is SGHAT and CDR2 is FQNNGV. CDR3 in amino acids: CASSLDWGLGTEAFF. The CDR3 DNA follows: TGTGCCAGCAGCTTAGATTGGGGATTGGGCACTGAAGCTTTCTTT. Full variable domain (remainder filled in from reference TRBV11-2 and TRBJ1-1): EAGVAQSPRYKIIEKRQSVAFWCNPISGHATLYWYQQILGQGPKLLIQFQNNGVVDDSQLPKDRFSAERLKGVDSTLKIQPAKLEDSAVYLCASSLDWGLGTEAFFGQGTRLTVV.

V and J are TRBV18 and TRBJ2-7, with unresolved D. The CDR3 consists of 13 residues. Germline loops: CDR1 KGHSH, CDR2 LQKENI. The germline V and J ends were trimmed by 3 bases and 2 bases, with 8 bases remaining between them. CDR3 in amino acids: CASSPGSTYEQYF. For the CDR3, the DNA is TGTGCCAGCTCACCCGGGTCTACCTACGAGCAGTACTTC.

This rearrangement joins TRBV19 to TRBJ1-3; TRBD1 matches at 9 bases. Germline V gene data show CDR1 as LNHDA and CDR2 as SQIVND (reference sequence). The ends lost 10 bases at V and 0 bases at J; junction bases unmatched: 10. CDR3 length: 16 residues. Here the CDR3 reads CAISSGTGSSGNTIYF. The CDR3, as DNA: TGTGCCATCTCTTCCGGGACAGGGAGCTCTGGAAACACCATATATTTT.

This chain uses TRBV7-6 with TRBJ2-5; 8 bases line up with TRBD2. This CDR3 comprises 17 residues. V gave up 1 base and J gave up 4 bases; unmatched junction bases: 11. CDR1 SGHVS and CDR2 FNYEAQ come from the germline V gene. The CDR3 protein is CASSLESGGLARETQYF. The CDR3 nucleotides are TGTGCCAGCAGCTTAGAATCCGGTGGACTAGCCAGAGAGACCCAGTACTTC.

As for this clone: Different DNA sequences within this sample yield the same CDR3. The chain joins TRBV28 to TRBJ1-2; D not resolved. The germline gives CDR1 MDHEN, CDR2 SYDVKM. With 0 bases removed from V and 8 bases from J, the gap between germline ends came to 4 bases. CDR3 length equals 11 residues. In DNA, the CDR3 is TGTGCCAGCAGTTTATGGGGGGGCTACACCTTC. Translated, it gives CASSLWGGYTF.

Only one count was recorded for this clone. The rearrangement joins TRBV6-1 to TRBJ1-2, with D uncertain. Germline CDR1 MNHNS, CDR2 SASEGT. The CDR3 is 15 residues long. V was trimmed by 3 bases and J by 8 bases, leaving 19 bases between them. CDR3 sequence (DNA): TGTGCCAGCAGTGATAGAGATACCCTCTATGTCGGCTACACCTTC. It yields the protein CASSDRDTLYVGYTF.

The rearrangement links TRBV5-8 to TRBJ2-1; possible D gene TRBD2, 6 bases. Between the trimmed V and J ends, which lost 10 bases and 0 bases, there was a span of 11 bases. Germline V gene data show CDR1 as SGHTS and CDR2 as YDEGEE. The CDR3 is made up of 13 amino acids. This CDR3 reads CASWEDSYNEQFF. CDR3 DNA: TGTGCCTCGTGGGAGGACTCCTACAATGAGCAGTTCTTC.

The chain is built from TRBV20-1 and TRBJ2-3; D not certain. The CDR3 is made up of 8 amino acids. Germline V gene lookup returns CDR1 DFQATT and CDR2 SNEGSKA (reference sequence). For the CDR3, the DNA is TGCAGCACAGATACGCAGTATTTT. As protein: CSTDTQYF.

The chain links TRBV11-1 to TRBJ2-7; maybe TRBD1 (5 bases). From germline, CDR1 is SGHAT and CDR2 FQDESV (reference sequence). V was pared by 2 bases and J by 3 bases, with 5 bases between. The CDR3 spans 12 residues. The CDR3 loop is CASSLQGYEQYF. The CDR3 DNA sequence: TGTGCCAGCAGCTTACAGGGCTACGAGCAGTACTTC.

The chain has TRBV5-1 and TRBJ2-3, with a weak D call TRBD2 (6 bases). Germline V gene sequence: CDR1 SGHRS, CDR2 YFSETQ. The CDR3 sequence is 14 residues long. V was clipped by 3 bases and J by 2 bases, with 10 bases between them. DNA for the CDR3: TGCGCCAGCAGCTACGTAGCGGCCACAGATACGCAGTATTTT. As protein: CASSYVAATDTQYF.